The rows below give T cell receptor beta chains drawn from one sample of a study of beta chain features in type 1 diabetes. This table comes from immunoSEQ multiplex PCR, and its TCRdb copy is limited to in-frame clones, with some not included. The sample shows 150,000 to 200,000 clones, about 10% of them seen only once. Sample: central memory CD4+ T cells from blood. The receptors come from a woman in her twenties or thirties with type 1 diabetes. CDR3s include the opening cysteine and the closing phenylalanine or tryptophan. D genes are given only for firm matches. Some rows mark clone size as missing; the rest say once, few, many or name a class of expanded clone.

TRBV30	TRBD2	few	TRBJ2-3	TGTGCCGGAGGTTCGGGGGGGGATACGCAGTATTTT	CAGGSGGDTQYF
TRBV28	TRBD1	NA	TRBJ1-5	TGTGCCAGCAGTTCGGGACAGGGGGCGGGTCAGCCCCAGCATTTT	CASSSGQGAGQPQHF
TRBV5-1	TRBD2	NA	TRBJ2-5	TGCGCCAGCAGCTTGGCCCTAGCGGGATGGGAGACCCAGTACTTC	CASSLALAGWETQYF
TRBV5-1	NA	NA	TRBJ2-5	TGCGCCAGCAGCTTGGGCAGGGTATGGGAGACCCAGTACTTC	CASSLGRVWETQYF
TRBV30	NA	few	TRBJ1-2	TGTGCCTGGAGGCCAGCGTACTCTAACTATGGCTACACCTTC	CAWRPAYSNYGYTF
TRBV20-1	NA	few	TRBJ2-5	TGCAGTGCTCGAAGGGACTTCCGCCTATACTTC	CSARRDFRLYF
TRBV19	TRBD1	NA	TRBJ1-5	TGTGCCACCGGACAGGGGCTCGATCAGCCCCAGCATTTT	CATGQGLDQPQHF
TRBV10-2	TRBD1	many	TRBJ1-1	TGCGCCAGCAGTGAAGGGGACAGCATGAGTAGAAAAGCTTTCTTT	CASSEGDSMSRKAFF
TRBV6-1	NA	NA	TRBJ1-1	TGTGCCAGCAGCGAGAGGACAGCCATGAACACTGAAGCTTTCTTT	CASSERTAMNTEAFF
TRBV19	NA	NA	TRBJ1-3	TGTGCCACTGGGCACTCTGGAAACACCATATATTTT	CATGHSGNTIYF
TRBV5-1	TRBD1	few	TRBJ2-3	TGCGCCAGCAGCTCCCTGACAGGGACAGGAGATACGCAGTATTTT	CASSSLTGTGDTQYF
TRBV30	TRBD2	NA	TRBJ2-5	TGTGCCTGGAGTGTTGGACTAGCGGGAGGTGGGGAGACCCAGTACTTC	CAWSVGLAGGGETQYF
TRBV10-3	TRBD1	few	TRBJ2-2	TGTGCCATCAAGCCGGACAGGAAGAACACCGGGGAGCTGTTTTTT	CAIKPDRKNTGELFF
TRBV19	NA	once	TRBJ2-7	TGTGCCAGTAGTAAAGGACAGGGAGGGAGCTACGAGCAGTACTTC	CASSKGQGGSYEQYF
TRBV11-2	NA	NA	TRBJ2-1	TGTGCCAGCGGAGCGGGCCAATACAATGAGCAGTTCTTC	CASGAGQYNEQFF
TRBV15	NA	NA	TRBJ2-1	TGTGCCACGAGCCGCGGACCCTCCGGGGATGAGCAGTTCTTC	CATSRGPSGDEQFF
TRBV7-6	NA	few	TRBJ2-7	TGTGCCAGCAGCTATCGTGAGGGTCCCTACGAGCAGTACTTC	CASSYREGPYEQYF
TRBV28	NA	NA	TRBJ1-1	TGTGCCAGCAGTTTAGAAGGGAGAGGCACTGAAGCTTTCTTT	CASSLEGRGTEAFF
TRBV14	TRBD2	few	TRBJ2-1	TGTGCCAGCAGCCAAGGAGCTACTAGCGGGGGAAGGGATGAGCAGTTCTTC	CASSQGATSGGRDEQFF
TRBV28	TRBD1	few	TRBJ1-3	TGTGCCAGCGGAACAGGGGGATTGGGAAACACCATATATTTT	CASGTGGLGNTIYF
TRBV29-1	TRBD2	NA	TRBJ2-1	TGCAGCGTTGAAGGAAGAATAGGGACTAGCGGGAGGTCAGGCCTTTCCTACAATGAGCAGTTCTTC	CSVEGRIGTSGRSGLSYNEQFF
TRBV28	NA	few	TRBJ1-2	TGTGCCAGCAGTCTTCAGGGGAAGGGCTACACCTTC	CASSLQGKGYTF
TRBV7-9	TRBD1	few	TRBJ1-4	TGTGCCAGCCAGTTTTCCCAGGGGGCAAGTGAAAAACTGTTTTTT	CASQFSQGASEKLFF
TRBV19	TRBD1	NA	TRBJ2-3	TGTGCCAGTAAATACCCGGGACAGAGCACAGATACGCAGTATTTT	CASKYPGQSTDTQYF
TRBV11-1	NA	few	TRBJ2-6	TGTGCCAGCAGCTTAGGCCCGACAGGAGCTGGGGCCAACGTCCTGACTTTC	CASSLGPTGAGANVLTF
TRBV2	TRBD2	NA	TRBJ2-3	TGTGCCAGCCTTAGCGGGAGGGCTGAAGATACGCAGTATTTT	CASLSGRAEDTQYF
TRBV5-1	TRBD1	NA	TRBJ1-1	TGCGCCAGCAGCCCGGACAGGGGGCGGGTCACTGAAGCTTTCTTT	CASSPDRGRVTEAFF
TRBV13	NA	few	TRBJ1-5	TGTGCCAGCAGGAAATGGACAGCCTATCAGCCCCAGCATTTT	CASRKWTAYQPQHF
TRBV2	TRBD1	few	TRBJ1-4	TGTGCCAGCAGTGGGGACAGGGCAGCAACTAATGAAAAACTGTTTTTT	CASSGDRAATNEKLFF
TRBV29-1	TRBD1	NA	TRBJ2-1	TGCAGCGTTGAGTGGGACAGGGGTAATGAGCAGTTCTTC	CSVEWDRGNEQFF
TRBV28	NA	few	TRBJ1-2	TGTGCCAGCCGCGCCGGAGACTATGGCTACACCTTC	CASRAGDYGYTF
TRBV5-4	TRBD2	few	TRBJ2-1	TGTGCCAGCAGCTTGGAGCGGGAGTCCCACAATGAGCAGTTCTTC	CASSLERESHNEQFF
TRBV7-3	NA	few	TRBJ2-7	TGTGCCAGCAGCTCCAGCTCCTACGAGCAGTACTTC	CASSSSSYEQYF
TRBV7-3	TRBD2	many	TRBJ2-1	TGTGCCAGCAGCGTAAGCGGGAGTCACTACAATGAGCAGTTCTTC	CASSVSGSHYNEQFF
TRBV18	NA	NA	TRBJ2-3	TGTGCCAGCTCACTTGCGGAGAACACAGATACGCAGTATTTT	CASSLAENTDTQYF
TRBV28	NA	many	TRBJ2-4	TGTGCCAGCAGTTTCGGAGGGTCCAAAAACATTCAGTACTTC	CASSFGGSKNIQYF
TRBV9	TRBD1	few	TRBJ2-1	TGTGCCAGCAGCATCGGGACAGCGGTCAATGAGCAGTTCTTC	CASSIGTAVNEQFF
TRBV18	NA	NA	TRBJ2-7	TGTGCCAGCTCACCGACGATCGGACAGTCCTACGAGCAGTACTTC	CASSPTIGQSYEQYF
TRBV29-1	TRBD2	NA	TRBJ2-5	TGCAGCGTTCTGACTAGCGGGAGGCCCGGGGAGACCCAGTACTTC	CSVLTSGRPGETQYF
TRBV29-1	TRBD2	few	TRBJ2-1	TGCAGCATAATAGCGGGACCGTACAATGAGCAGTTCTTC	CSIIAGPYNEQFF
TRBV30	TRBD2	NA	TRBJ2-7	TGTGCCTGGAGTGTAGCGGCCAGCGGGAGGTTCTCCTACGAGCAGTACTTC	CAWSVAASGRFSYEQYF
TRBV5-4	TRBD1	NA	TRBJ2-7	TGTGCCACGGACAGGGGCTCCTACGAGCAGTACTTC	CATDRGSYEQYF
TRBV4-2	NA	few	TRBJ1-2	TGTGCCAGCAGCCAAGATTGGCCCCATGGCTACACCTTC	CASSQDWPHGYTF
TRBV6-5	TRBD1	NA	TRBJ2-3	TGTGCCAGCAGGGCCTGGGACAGGGGCACAGATACGCAGTATTTT	CASRAWDRGTDTQYF
TRBV4-2	NA	few	TRBJ2-5	TGTGCCAGCAGCCGCGGGACGGGAAACCAAGAGACCCAGTACTTC	CASSRGTGNQETQYF